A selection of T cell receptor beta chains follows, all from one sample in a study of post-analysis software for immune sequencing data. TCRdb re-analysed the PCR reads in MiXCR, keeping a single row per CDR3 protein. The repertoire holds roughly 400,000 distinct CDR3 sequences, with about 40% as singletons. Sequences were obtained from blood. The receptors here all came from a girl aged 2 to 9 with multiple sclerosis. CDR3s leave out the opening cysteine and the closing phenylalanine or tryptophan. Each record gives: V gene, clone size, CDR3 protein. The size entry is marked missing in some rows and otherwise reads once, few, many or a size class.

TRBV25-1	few	ASNKGWGSGPDGYT
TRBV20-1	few	SAPGVAKNIQY
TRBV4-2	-	ASSHRTGTGALNQPQH
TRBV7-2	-	ASSLDPRETQY
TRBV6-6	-	ASRGGTPATNEKLF
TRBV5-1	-	ASSLQASPCEQY
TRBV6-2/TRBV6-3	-	ASSSGEQY
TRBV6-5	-	ASSGGQHGGSPLH
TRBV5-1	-	ASSLLQGTSTDTQY
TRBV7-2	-	ASSTHSSKNIQY
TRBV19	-	ASSIQGRNQPQH
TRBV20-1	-	RADPPGTDTQY
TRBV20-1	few	SAPLGLAGYNEQF
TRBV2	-	ASRDSSQPQH
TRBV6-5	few	ASNPGFSNQPQH
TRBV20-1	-	SARGGLDRNYGYT
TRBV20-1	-	SARDRVFGNEQF
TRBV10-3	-	AISAGTSPYPSTDTQY
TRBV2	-	ASSRTGPYEQY
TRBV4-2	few	ASSLTPGLVYEQY
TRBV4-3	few	ASSQDLGRSSDEQY
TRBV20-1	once	SARNPERYEQY
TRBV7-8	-	ASSWSDRGYEQY
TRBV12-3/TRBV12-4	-	AGSNRLAGVEQF
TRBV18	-	ASSKLGGTDTQY
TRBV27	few	ASRRGASYNEQF
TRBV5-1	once	ASSLRQGYSPLH
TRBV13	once	ASSFRGYGVGTSYGYT
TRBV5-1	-	ASSDLAADNEQF
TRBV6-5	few	ASSYLWGASTEAF
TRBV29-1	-	STILAGVFSSYNEQF
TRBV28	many	ASSLGSFPTYEQY
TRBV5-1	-	ASSLGGGPWNEQF